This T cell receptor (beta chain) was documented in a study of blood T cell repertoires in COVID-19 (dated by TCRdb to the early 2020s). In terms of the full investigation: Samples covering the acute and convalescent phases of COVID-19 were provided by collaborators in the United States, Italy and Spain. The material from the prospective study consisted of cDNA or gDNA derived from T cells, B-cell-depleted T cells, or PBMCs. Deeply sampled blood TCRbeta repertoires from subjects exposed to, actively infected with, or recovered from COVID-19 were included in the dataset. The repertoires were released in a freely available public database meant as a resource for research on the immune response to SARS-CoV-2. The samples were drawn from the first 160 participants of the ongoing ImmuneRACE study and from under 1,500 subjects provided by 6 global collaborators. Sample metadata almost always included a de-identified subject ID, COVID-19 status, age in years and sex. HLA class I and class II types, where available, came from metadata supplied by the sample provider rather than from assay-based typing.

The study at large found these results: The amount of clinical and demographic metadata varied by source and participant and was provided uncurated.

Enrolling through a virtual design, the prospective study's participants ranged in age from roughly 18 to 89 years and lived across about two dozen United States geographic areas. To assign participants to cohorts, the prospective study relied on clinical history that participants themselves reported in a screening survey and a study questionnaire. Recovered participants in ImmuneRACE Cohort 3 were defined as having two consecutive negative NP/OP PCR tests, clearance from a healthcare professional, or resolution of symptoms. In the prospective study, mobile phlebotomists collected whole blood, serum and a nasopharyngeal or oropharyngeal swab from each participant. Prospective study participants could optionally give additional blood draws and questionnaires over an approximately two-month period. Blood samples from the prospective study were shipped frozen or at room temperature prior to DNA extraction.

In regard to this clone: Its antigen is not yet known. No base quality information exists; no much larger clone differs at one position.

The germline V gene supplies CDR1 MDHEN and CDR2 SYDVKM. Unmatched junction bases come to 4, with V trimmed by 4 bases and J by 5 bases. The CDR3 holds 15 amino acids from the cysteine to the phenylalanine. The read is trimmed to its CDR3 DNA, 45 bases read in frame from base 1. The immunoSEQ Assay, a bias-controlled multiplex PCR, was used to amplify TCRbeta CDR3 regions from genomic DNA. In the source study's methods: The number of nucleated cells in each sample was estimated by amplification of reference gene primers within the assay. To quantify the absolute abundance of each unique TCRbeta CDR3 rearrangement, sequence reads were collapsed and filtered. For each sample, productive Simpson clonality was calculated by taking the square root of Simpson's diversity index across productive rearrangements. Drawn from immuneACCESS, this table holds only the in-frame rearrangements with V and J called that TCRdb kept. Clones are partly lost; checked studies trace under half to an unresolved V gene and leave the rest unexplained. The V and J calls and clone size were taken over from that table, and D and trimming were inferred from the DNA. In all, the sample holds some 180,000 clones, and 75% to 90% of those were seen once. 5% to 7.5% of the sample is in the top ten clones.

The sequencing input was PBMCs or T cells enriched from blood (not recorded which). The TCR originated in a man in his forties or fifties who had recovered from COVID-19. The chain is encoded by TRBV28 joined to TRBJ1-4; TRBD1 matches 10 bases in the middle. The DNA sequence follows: TGTGCCAGCAGTTCGGGACAGGGGCTGAATGAAAAACTGTTTTTT. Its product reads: CASSSGQGLNEKLFF.